The clone carrying this T cell receptor beta chain showed up many times. With 10 bases clipped from V and 9 bases from J, the junction kept 12 bases outside the gene matches. The CDR3 totals 14 residues. CDR1 and CDR2 (germline): MNHGY, SAAAGT. One entry per CDR3 protein results from TCRdb running MiXCR on the reads. This sample yields some 250,000 distinct CDR3 sequences, of which approximately 9.1% are seen a single time; approximately 15% belongs to the top ten. The record originates from a study of T cell repertoires in cytomegalovirus infection. Across the study: Public TCR beta signatures indicated both CMV infection and matching HLA type.

The source is a human donor in good health (CMV status not recorded). Some clones in this sample may be carry-over from other donors' samples. The V call is TRBV6-8, the J call TRBJ1-6; 7 bases fit TRBD1. The sequencing sample was made of PBMCs. This chain's CDR3 is CATPREGASSPLHF. The CDR3 nucleotides read TGTGCCACCCCGAGGGAGGGGGCAAGTTCACCCCTCCACTTT.